This entry lists 27 T cell receptor beta chains sequenced from one sample in a study of blood T cells in healthy people across ages. For the second PCR, which ran for roughly 7 to 11 cycles, a sample-barcoded 5' primer and a J-beta primer mix were used. TCRdb passed the 5' RACE reads through MiXCR, listing each CDR3 protein once. Of over a million distinct CDR3 sequences listed, roughly a quarter were seen once; the top ten hold about 0.8%. The same specimen was also included in a second study, on T cells of mothers and their children.

Source material: blood. The source of these receptors is a girl aged 2 to 10 in good health.

The V gene is TRBV28, the J gene TRBJ2-5, with TRBD2 matching over 11 bases. The J call could be wrong; TRBJ2-1 is a better fit for the DNA end. This CDR3 is built from 14 residues. Germline CDR1 is MDHEN and CDR2 is SYDVKM. The CDR3 reads CAGSLAGGYSEQFF. CDR3 nucleotide sequence: TGTGCCGGATCGCTAGCGGGAGGTTATAGTGAGCAGTTCTTC.

This chain connects TRBV12-3 or TRBV12-4 to TRBJ1-1, with 7 bases identical to TRBD1. CDR3 length equals 14 residues. V lost 4 bases to trimming and J lost 1 base; unmatched junction nucleotides: 3. CDR3 sequence: CASSSGTENTEAFF. In nucleotides, the CDR3 is TGTGCCAGCAGTTCCGGGACAGAGAACACTGAAGCTTTCTTT.

The sample holds a few counts of this clonotype. The chain couples TRBV3-1 to TRBJ2-5, with TRBD2 matching 10 bases. The DNA end favors TRBJ2-1, so the J call may be wrong. CDR3 size: 15 residues. Germline V lookup: CDR1 LGHDT, CDR2 YNNKEL (reference sequence). Here the CDR3 reads CASSQEGLAGDEQFF. Here the CDR3 DNA reads TGTGCCAGCAGCCAAGAAGGGCTAGCGGGAGACGAGCAGTTCTTC.

The sample holds a few counts of this clonotype. The V gene is TRBV3-1, the J gene TRBJ1-1; D is unresolved. V lost 2 bases and J lost 1, with 8 bases in between. The V gene's germline CDR1 is LGHDT and CDR2 YNNKEL (reference sequence). There are 14 residues in the CDR3. The CDR3 reads CASSQLVSNTEAFF. CDR3 sequence (DNA): TGTGCCAGCAGCCAATTGGTCTCGAACACTGAAGCTTTCTTT.

This clonotype was seen at least ten times. The V call is TRBV27, the J call TRBJ2-6; no definite D call. Germline CDR1 is MNHEY and CDR2 is SMNVEV (reference sequence). Trimming stripped 6 bases from V and 0 bases from J, with 0 bases between. The CDR3 runs 12 residues. CDR3 sequence: CASSSGANVLTF. In nucleotides, the CDR3 is TGTGCCAGCAGCTCTGGGGCCAACGTCCTGACTTTC.

The V gene is TRBV28, the J gene TRBJ1-4; perhaps TRBD1 as D (6 bases). Per germline, CDR1 MDHEN and CDR2 SYDVKM. The V gene lost 5 bases and the J gene lost 6 bases, with 16 bases spanning the gap. The CDR3 spans 15 residues. CDR3 sequence reads: CASSTPRDNYEKLFF. As DNA, the CDR3 is TGTGCCAGCAGTACTCCCCGGGACAACTATGAAAAACTGTTTTTT.

This clonotype occurred a few times. This chain uses TRBV28 with TRBJ2-1, with D unclear. The V end was cut by 7 bases, the J end by 3 bases, with 10 bases between. CDR1 MDHEN and CDR2 SYDVKM come from the germline V gene. This CDR3 has 13 amino acids. DNA for the CDR3: TGTGCCAGCACAGGTTCTTACTACAATGAGCAGTTCTTC. Its translation: CASTGSYYNEQFF.

This chain links TRBV28 with TRBJ2-1; D is undetermined. The CDR3 runs 13 residues. CDR1 and CDR2 from the germline V gene are MDHEN and SYDVKM. The V end lost 7 bases, the J end lost 5 bases, and 12 bases lay between the germline ends. Here the CDR3 reads CASKLGTNNEQFF. The CDR3 DNA is TGTGCCAGCAAACTTGGCACAAACAATGAGCAGTTCTTC.

The rearrangement joins TRBV10-3 to TRBJ2-1, with D tentatively TRBD1 (5 bases). There are 14 residues in the CDR3. Germline V gene sequence: CDR1 ENHRY, CDR2 SYGVKD. V was cut by 2 bases and J by 8 bases, with 13 bases left in between. The CDR3: CAISEESGAHEQFF. The CDR3 DNA follows: TGTGCCATCAGTGAGGAATCTGGGGCCCATGAGCAGTTCTTC.

This clonotype was recorded a few times. The chain recombines TRBV5-1 with TRBJ1-2, with D unresolved. The germline V and J ends were trimmed by 0 bases and 3 bases, with 9 bases remaining between them. The CDR3 has 14 residues. Looked up from germline, CDR1 is SGHRS and CDR2 is YFSETQ. The CDR3 DNA reads TGCGCCAGCAGCTTGGGGTCGAACTACTATGGCTACACCTTC. Its translation: CASSLGSNYYGYTF.

This clonotype occurred a few times. The chain recombines TRBV12-3 or TRBV12-4 with TRBJ2-5; a weak D match, TRBD2 (5 bases). TRBJ2-7 matches the DNA end more closely, so the J call is doubtful. The CDR3 sequence is 13 residues long. The CDR3 DNA reads as TGTGCCAGCAGTCCCGCTCCGGCGGGCGAGCAGTACTTC. It specifies CASSPAPAGEQYF.

The table lists this clonotype with a few counts. The DNA for the CDR3 is TGTGCCAGCAGTTCCCGTGCGGCAGGGGCGAACACCGGGGAGCTGTTTTTT. It specifies CASSSRAAGANTGELFF. The V call is TRBV28, the J call TRBJ2-2, with D possibly TRBD1 on 6 matching bases. The length of the CDR3 is 17 residues. The V and J ends lost 4 bases and 0 bases respectively, with 15 bases between them. Germline V CDR1 and CDR2: MDHEN, SYDVKM.

This clonotype appeared a few times. Mismatch with germline at one junction end may stem from a read error. This chain links TRBV7-9 with TRBJ2-1; 9 nucleotides align to TRBD1. The V gene's germline CDR1 is SEHNR and CDR2 FQNEAQ (reference sequence). There are 13 residues in the CDR3. The CDR3 DNA sequence: TGTACCAGGGGGACAGGGTTAAGCGATGAGCAGTTCTTC. Translated: CTRGTGLSDEQFF.

The chain joins TRBV6-2 or TRBV6-3 to TRBJ2-7; perhaps TRBD2 as D (6 bases). V lost 4 bases and J 2 bases, leaving 6 bases between the germline ends. Germline V gene lookup returns CDR1 MNHEY and CDR2 SVGEGT. CDR3 size: 12 residues. CDR3 residues: CASSWTTYEQYF. DNA for the CDR3: TGTGCCAGCAGTTGGACTACCTACGAGCAGTACTTC.

The table lists this clonotype with a few counts. The chain recombines TRBV29-1 with TRBJ1-2; no reliable D call. The V end was cut by 6 bases, the J end by 5 bases, with 22 bases between. The CDR3 covers 15 residues. Germline CDR1 reads SQVTM; CDR2 reads ANQGSEA. The DNA of the CDR3 is TGCAGCGTGGACGACGGGTCGCGGCCCCTTTATGGCTACACCTTC. Its translation: CSVDDGSRPLYGYTF.

The J gene is TRBJ2-5, the V gene TRBV20-1; TRBD2 might be the D (6 bases). The end of the DNA fits TRBJ2-1 better, so the J call may be wrong. Germline CDR1 and CDR2: DFQATT and SNEGSKA (reference sequence). There are 15 residues in the CDR3. This CDR3 is CSARRGFRELNEQFF. The DNA of the CDR3 is TGCAGTGCCCGGAGAGGATTTCGGGAGTTGAATGAGCAGTTCTTC.

The sample holds a few counts of this clonotype. This chain uses TRBV10-3 with TRBJ1-2; 8 bases align to TRBD1. V trimming: 4 bases; J trimming: 6 bases; junction bases outside the gene matches: 1. Germline CDR1 ENHRY, CDR2 SYGVKD. This CDR3 has 12 residues. The CDR3 DNA follows: TGTGCCATCAGTGCGGACAGGGATGGCTACACCTTC. As protein: CAISADRDGYTF.

This clonotype has only a few counts. The V call is TRBV29-1, the J call TRBJ2-7; TRBD2 might be the D (6 bases). V lost 7 bases, J lost 3 bases, and 10 bases lay in between. The CDR3 covers 11 residues. From germline, CDR1 is SQVTM and CDR2 ANQGSEA. The CDR3 nucleotides read TGCAGCGGGAGGGCTGGCTACGAGCAGTACTTC. Translated: CSGRAGYEQYF.

V gene TRBV12-3 or TRBV12-4 combines with J gene TRBJ2-7; 8 positions agree with TRBD2. This CDR3 contains 14 residues. With 6 bases clipped from V and 5 bases from J, the junction kept 9 bases outside the gene matches. CDR3 protein: CASRLTGLADEQYF. The CDR3 bases are TGTGCCAGCAGACTTACCGGACTAGCCGACGAGCAGTACTTC.

This clonotype has more than one count but fewer than ten. A much larger clone lies one base from this, so it may be a read error. The chain has TRBV6-5 and TRBJ1-2; TRBD1 matches at 7 bases. The V segment lost 6 bases and the J segment 6 bases; nucleotides outside the gene matches: 7. Germline CDR1 and CDR2: MNHEY and SVGAGI. The CDR3 runs to 13 residues. This chain's CDR3 is CASRKGGFHGYTF. The CDR3 nucleotides read TGTGCCAGCAGGAAAGGGGGCTTCCATGGCTACACCTTC.

The chain uses TRBV29-1 and TRBJ2-1; 11 bases are shared with TRBD2. The DNA end is a closer match to TRBJ2-7, so the J assignment may be wrong. CDR1 is SQVTM, CDR2 ANQGSEA, per germline. The CDR3 has 13 amino acids. CDR3 nucleotides: TGCAGCGTCTCACTAGCGGGGGCCTACGAGCAGTACTTC. It codes for CSVSLAGAYEQYF.

The chain is built from TRBV5-6 and TRBJ2-4; D uncertain. Looked up from germline, CDR1 is SGHDT and CDR2 is YYEEEE. The length of the CDR3 is 17 residues. V was cut by 3 bases and J by 0 bases, with 16 bases left in between. The CDR3 loop reads CASSSGPSPLAKNIQYF. In nucleotides, the CDR3 is TGTGCCAGCAGCTCCGGGCCGTCACCTCTAGCCAAAAACATTCAGTACTTC.

This clonotype was seen only a few times. The chain recombines TRBV3-1 with TRBJ2-7; 14 bases fit TRBD2. Germline assignment: CDR1 LGHDT and CDR2 YNNKEL (reference sequence). The ends lost 5 bases at V and 6 bases at J; junction bases unmatched: 12. This CDR3 contains 17 residues. Here the CDR3 reads CASSFSGRLAGGPEQYF. CDR3 sequence (DNA): TGTGCCAGCAGCTTCAGCGGCAGACTAGCGGGGGGGCCCGAGCAGTACTTC.

At least ten counts were recorded for this clonotype. The rearrangement joins TRBV7-9 to TRBJ2-1; no firm D call. The CDR3 totals 13 residues. V gave up 2 bases and J gave up 2 bases, with 4 bases separating them. Germline-derived CDR1 and CDR2 are SEHNR and FQNEAQ (reference sequence). CDR3 sequence (DNA): TGTGCCAGCAGCTTATCCGCCTACAATGAGCAGTTCTTC. Protein sequence: CASSLSAYNEQFF.

The table lists this clonotype with a few counts. The J gene is TRBJ1-1, the V gene TRBV28, with D unresolved. The CDR3 extends over 16 amino acids. Germline V gene sequence: CDR1 MDHEN, CDR2 SYDVKM. V lost 1 base, J lost 2 bases, and 14 bases lay in between. The CDR3 sequence: CASSLLADRSNTEAFF. CDR3 bases: TGTGCCAGCAGTTTATTGGCCGACCGATCCAACACTGAAGCTTTCTTT. Full variable domain (rest looked up from reference TRBV28 and TRBJ1-1): DVKVTQSSRYLVKRTGEKVFLECVQDMDHENMFWYRQDPGLGLRLIYFSYDVKMKEKGDIPEGYSVSREKKERFSLILESASTNQTSMYLCASSLLADRSNTEAFFGQGTRLTVV.

The sample holds a few counts of this clonotype. This chain links TRBV3-1 with TRBJ2-5; 7 nucleotides align to TRBD2. V lost 5 bases to trimming and J lost 5 bases; unmatched junction nucleotides: 5. This CDR3 has 13 residues. Germline V gives CDR1 LGHDT, CDR2 YNNKEL (reference sequence). The CDR3 loop reads CASSARRGETQYF. The CDR3 nucleotides are TGTGCCAGCAGCGCCCGGCGGGGGGAGACCCAGTACTTC.

The chain combines TRBV9 with TRBJ1-2; no reliable D call. Germline V gene data show CDR1 as SGDLS and CDR2 as YYNGEE. Trimming took 7 bases from V and 6 from J, leaving 13 bases between them. The CDR3 spans 12 residues. CDR3 nucleotide sequence: TGTGCCAGCGCCCGGAGCGCCCATGGCTACACCTTC. It translates to CASARSAHGYTF.